The present T cell receptor (beta chain) was sequenced within a study of T cells in Graves' hyperthyroidism and ophthalmopathy. This clonotype has ten or more counts. The CDR3 length is 14 residues. Losses at the gene ends were 7 bases for V and 2 bases for J; bases not matched to a gene: 8. The germline CDR1 and CDR2 sequences are SQVTM and ANQGSEA. There were TCR beta CDR3 regions amplified from RNA transcripts. HTBI primers were used for first-round RT-PCR of the TCR CDR3. TCRdb reprocessed the multiplex PCR reads with MiXCR, giving one entry per CDR3 protein. The table records about 280,000 distinct CDR3 sequences, around 25% of them present only once. From approximately 9.3 ml of fresh peripheral blood, PBMCs were isolated.

V usage is TRBV29-1 and J usage is TRBJ2-1, with 7 bases fitting TRBD1. Specimen: blood. The TCR originated in a man in his forties with Graves' hyperthyroidism that later progressed to Graves' ophthalmopathy. As DNA, the CDR3 is TGCAGCGCCAGGGGGTTTTTGGCCTACAATGAGCAGTTCTTC. Encoded protein: CSARGFLAYNEQFF.